Sequencing of this T cell receptor delta chain was carried out in a study of gamma-delta T cells after stem cell transplantation. V dropped 1 base and J dropped 5; count of bases not matched to a gene: 13. This CDR3 comprises 18 residues. Germline V gives CDR1 TSWWSYY, CDR2 QGS. This clone was seen more than once but under ten times. TCRdb reran clone calling via CATT on the RT-PCR reads. Among approximately 14,000 delta-chain clones listed, approximately 32% were seen once. This rearrangement joins TRDV1 to TRDJ2; TRDD3 matches at 7 bases. This clonotype was obtained from a human donor. It is not recorded whose cells these are; they may come from a transplant donor. Sample: gamma-delta T cells. The CDR3 here is CALGEPSQGGSSTAQLFF. Here the CDR3 DNA reads TGTGCTCTTGGGGAACCCTCTCAAGGGGGATCCTCTACAGCACAACTCTTCTTT.